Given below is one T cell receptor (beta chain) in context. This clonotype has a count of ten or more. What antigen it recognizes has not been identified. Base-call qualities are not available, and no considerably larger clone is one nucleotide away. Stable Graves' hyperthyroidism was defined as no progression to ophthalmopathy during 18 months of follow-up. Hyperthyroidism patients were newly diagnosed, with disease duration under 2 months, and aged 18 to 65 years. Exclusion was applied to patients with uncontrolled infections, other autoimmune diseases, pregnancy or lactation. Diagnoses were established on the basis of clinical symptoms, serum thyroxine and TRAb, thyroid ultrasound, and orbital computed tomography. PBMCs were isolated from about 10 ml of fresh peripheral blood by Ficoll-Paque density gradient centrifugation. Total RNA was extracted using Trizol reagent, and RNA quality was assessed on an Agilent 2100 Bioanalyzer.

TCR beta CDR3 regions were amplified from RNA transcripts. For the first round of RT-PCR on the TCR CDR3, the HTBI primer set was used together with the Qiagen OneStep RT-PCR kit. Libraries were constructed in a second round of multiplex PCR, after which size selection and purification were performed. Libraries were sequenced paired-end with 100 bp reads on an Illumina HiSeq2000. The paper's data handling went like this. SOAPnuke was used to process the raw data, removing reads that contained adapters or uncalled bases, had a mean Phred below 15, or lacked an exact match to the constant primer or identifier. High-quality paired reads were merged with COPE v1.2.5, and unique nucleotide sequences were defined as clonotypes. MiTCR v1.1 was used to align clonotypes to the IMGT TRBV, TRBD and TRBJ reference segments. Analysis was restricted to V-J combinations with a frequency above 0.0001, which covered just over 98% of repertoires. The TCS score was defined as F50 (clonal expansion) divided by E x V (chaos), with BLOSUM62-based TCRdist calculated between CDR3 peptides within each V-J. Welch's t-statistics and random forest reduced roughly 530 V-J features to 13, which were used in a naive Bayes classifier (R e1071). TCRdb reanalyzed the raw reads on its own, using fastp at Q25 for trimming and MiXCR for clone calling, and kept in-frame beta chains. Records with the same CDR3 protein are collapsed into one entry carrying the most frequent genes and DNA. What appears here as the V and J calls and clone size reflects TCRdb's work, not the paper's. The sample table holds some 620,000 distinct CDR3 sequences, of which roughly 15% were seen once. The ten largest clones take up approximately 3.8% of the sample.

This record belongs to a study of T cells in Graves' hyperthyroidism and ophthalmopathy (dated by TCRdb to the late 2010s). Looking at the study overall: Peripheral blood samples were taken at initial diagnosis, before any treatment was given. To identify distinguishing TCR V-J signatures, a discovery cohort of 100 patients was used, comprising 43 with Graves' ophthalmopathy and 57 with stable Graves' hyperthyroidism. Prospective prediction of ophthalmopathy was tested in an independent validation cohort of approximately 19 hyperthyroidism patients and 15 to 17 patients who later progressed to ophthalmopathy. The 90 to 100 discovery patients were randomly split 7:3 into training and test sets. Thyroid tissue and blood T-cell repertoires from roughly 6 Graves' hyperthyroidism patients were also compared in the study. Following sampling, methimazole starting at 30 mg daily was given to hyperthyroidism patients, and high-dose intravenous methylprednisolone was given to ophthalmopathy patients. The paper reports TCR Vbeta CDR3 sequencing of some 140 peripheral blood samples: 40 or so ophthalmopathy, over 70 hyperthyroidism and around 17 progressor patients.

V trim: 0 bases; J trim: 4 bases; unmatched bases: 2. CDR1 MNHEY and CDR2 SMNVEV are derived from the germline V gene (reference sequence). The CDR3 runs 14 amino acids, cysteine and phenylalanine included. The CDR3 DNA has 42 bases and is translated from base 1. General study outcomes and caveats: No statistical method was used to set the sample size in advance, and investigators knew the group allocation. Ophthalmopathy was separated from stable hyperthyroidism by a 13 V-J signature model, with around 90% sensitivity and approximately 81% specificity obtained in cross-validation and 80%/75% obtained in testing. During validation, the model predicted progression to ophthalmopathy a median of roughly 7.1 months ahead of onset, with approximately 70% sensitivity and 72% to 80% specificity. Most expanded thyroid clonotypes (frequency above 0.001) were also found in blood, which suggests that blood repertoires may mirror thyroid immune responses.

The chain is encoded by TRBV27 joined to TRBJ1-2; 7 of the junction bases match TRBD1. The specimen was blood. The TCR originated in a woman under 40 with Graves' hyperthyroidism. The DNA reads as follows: TGTGCCAGCAGTTTATCGTCAGGGGGCTATGGCTACACCTTC. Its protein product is CASSLSSGGYGYTF.